Following are 12 T cell receptor beta chains from one sample sequenced in a study of T cells after yellow fever vaccination. TCRdb called the 5' RACE reads again in MiXCR, with one record for every CDR3 protein. The data contain more than 450,000 distinct CDR3 sequences, about a fifth of them singletons. This material consisted of PBMCs, taken 21 days after the first yellow fever vaccination. These TCRs come from a man aged 18 to 30 who received the YFV17D yellow fever vaccine.

The chain is built from TRBV6-1 and TRBJ1-6, with unresolved D. Germline V CDR1 and CDR2: MNHNS, SASEGT. CDR3 length equals 14 residues. Between the trimmed V and J ends, which lost 7 bases and 0 bases, there was a span of 7 bases. The CDR3 sequence: CASNPSSYNSPLHF. As DNA, the CDR3 is TGTGCCAGCAACCCAAGCTCCTATAATTCACCCCTCCACTTT.

This clonotype has a handful of counts. The CDR3 sequence is CASSLWGGVTDTQYF. CDR3 bases: TGTGCCAGCAGCTTATGGGGCGGGGTCACAGATACGCAGTATTTT. The J gene is TRBJ2-3, the V gene TRBV7-3, with D possibly matching TRBD2 (6 bases). The length of the CDR3 is 15 residues. V lost 2 bases, J lost 2 bases, and 11 bases lay in between. Per germline, CDR1 SGHTA and CDR2 FQGTGA. The full variable domain, rest sourced from reference TRBV7-3 and TRBJ2-3, is GAGVSQTPSNKVTEKGKYVELRCDPISGHTALYWYRQSLGQGPEFLIYFQGTGAADDSGLPNDRFFAVRPEGSVSTLKIQRTERGDSAVYLCASSLWGGVTDTQYFGPGTRLTVL.

This clonotype was seen many times. The V call is TRBV6-1, the J call TRBJ2-5; 8 positions agree with TRBD1. The CDR3 runs 14 residues. V was pared by 2 bases and J by 4 bases, with 3 bases of the junction left unmatched. The V gene's germline CDR1 is MNHNS and CDR2 SASEGT. This CDR3 is CASSEWTGIETQYF. CDR3 DNA sequence: TGTGCCAGCAGTGAATGGACAGGGATAGAGACCCAGTACTTC.

The genes are TRBV11-3 and TRBJ2-2; D is undetermined. CDR3 size: 12 residues. From germline, CDR1 is SGHNT and CDR2 YENEEA. Trimming shortened V by 5 bases and J by 6 bases, and 7 bases separated the two germline ends. CDR3 sequence reads: CASSQRSGELFF. CDR3 in DNA: TGTGCCAGCAGCCAAAGGTCCGGGGAGCTGTTTTTT.

This chain links TRBV12-3 or TRBV12-4 with TRBJ1-2; 7 positions match TRBD1. The CDR3 loop spans 14 amino acids. J was trimmed by 4 bases and V by 8 bases; bases with no gene match: 10. The CDR3 here is CASLSQGQFYGYTF. In nucleotides, the CDR3 is TGTGCCAGCCTGAGCCAGGGACAGTTCTATGGCTACACCTTC.

The chain combines TRBV4-3 with TRBJ2-2, with D perhaps TRBD2 (5 bases). There are 17 residues in the CDR3. Germline V gives CDR1 LGHNA, CDR2 YSLEER. V lost 1 base, J lost 4 bases, and 16 bases lay in between. CDR3 nucleotide sequence: TGCGCCAGCAGCCAAGCCCCCCCGACTATGGGCACCGGGGAGCTGTTTTTT. Amino acids: CASSQAPPTMGTGELFF.

This clonotype appeared a few times. The J gene is TRBJ2-2, the V gene TRBV3-1; D is unresolved. The germline CDR1 and CDR2 sequences are LGHDT and YNNKEL (reference sequence). The CDR3 is 10 amino acids. Trimming cost V 10 bases and J 4 bases, with 4 bases left between them. The CDR3: CATFTGELFF. The CDR3 DNA reads as TGTGCCACTTTCACCGGGGAGCTGTTTTTT.

This clonotype was seen more than once but under ten times. At one boundary the junction diverges from the germline segment, which might be a read error. This chain uses TRBV18 with TRBJ2-2; the match to TRBD1 covers 7 bases. The germline V gene encodes CDR1 KGHSH and CDR2 LQKENI. This CDR3 is 14 amino acids long. CDR3 DNA: TGTGCCAGCTCGCCACAGGGGAGAAACGGGGAGCTGTTTTTT. Protein product: CASSPQGRNGELFF.

This clonotype was seen more than once but under ten times. This rearrangement joins TRBV10-3 to TRBJ2-7; 7 nucleotides match TRBD1. Germline loops: CDR1 ENHRY, CDR2 SYGVKD. The CDR3 length is 15 residues. The V segment lost 5 bases and the J segment 4 bases; nucleotides outside the gene matches: 11. This CDR3 reads CAISRTPGQTYEQYF. CDR3 DNA sequence: TGTGCCATCAGTAGGACCCCGGGACAGACTTACGAGCAGTACTTC.

The chain joins TRBV7-9 to TRBJ2-1, with D perhaps TRBD2 (6 bases). Germline V gene data show CDR1 as SEHNR and CDR2 as FQNEAQ (reference sequence). This CDR3 comprises 14 residues. Trimming removed 5 bases from V and 8 bases from J, with 16 bases in between. CDR3 loop: CASSPPPPGDEQFF. CDR3 DNA sequence: TGTGCCAGCAGCCCTCCCCCACCGGGAGATGAGCAGTTCTTC.

The J gene is TRBJ1-1, the V gene TRBV2; D might be TRBD1 (6 bases). V was clipped by 9 bases and J by 2 bases, with 13 bases between them. In germline, CDR1 is SNHLY, CDR2 FYNNEI. The CDR3 length is 13 residues. CDR3 DNA sequence: TGTGCCAGTGAAGGACAGACAAACACTGAAGCTTTCTTT. As protein: CASEGQTNTEAFF.

The CDR3 DNA reads TGTGCCAGCAGTTACTCGAGCTCAATGGCTGGAAACACCATATATTTT. It yields the protein CASSYSSSMAGNTIYF. This chain uses TRBV6-5 with TRBJ1-3; D unresolved. Germline lookup yields CDR1 MNHEY and CDR2 SVGAGI. Trimming pared 0 bases from V and 2 bases from J, leaving 11 bases between. The CDR3 has 16 residues.